Given below is one T cell receptor beta chain in context. The CDR3 has 15 amino acids. J gave up 7 bases and V 0 bases, and 6 bases lay outside the gene matches. The germline gives CDR1 SGHAT, CDR2 FQNNGV. The data originate from a study of blood T cell repertoires in COVID-19. Clones were read by immunoSEQ multiplex PCR, and TCRdb kept only the in-frame ones, dropping some. The table records about 97,000 clones, about nine tenths of them present only once. The V call is TRBV11-2, the J call TRBJ2-1; 7 bases align to TRBD1. What was sequenced was peripheral blood. This receptor was obtained from a man aged 60 to 69 with acute or convalescent COVID-19. CDR3 sequence: CASSLEQGSRNEQFF. The CDR3 DNA sequence: TGTGCCAGCAGCTTAGAACAGGGGTCACGGAATGAGCAGTTCTTC.